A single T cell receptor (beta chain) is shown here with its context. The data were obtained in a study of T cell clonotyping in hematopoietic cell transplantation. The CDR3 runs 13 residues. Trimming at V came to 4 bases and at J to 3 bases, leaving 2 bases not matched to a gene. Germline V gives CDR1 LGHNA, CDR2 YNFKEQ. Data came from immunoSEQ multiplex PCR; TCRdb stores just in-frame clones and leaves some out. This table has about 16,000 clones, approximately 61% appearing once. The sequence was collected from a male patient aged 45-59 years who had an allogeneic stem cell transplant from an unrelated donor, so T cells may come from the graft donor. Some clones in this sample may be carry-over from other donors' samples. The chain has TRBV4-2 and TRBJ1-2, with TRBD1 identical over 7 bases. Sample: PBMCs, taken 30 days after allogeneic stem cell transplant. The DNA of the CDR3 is TGTGCCAGCAGCCGACAGGGAGACTATGGCTACACCTTC. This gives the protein CASSRQGDYGYTF.